The entry below gives a single T cell receptor (beta chain) sequence along with its context. The sample is drawn from a study of OX40 agonist ivuxolimab in advanced cancers. Overall study: The diagnoses of dose-escalation patients were hepatocellular carcinoma, melanoma, renal cell or head and neck cancer.

Method: immunoSEQ multiplex PCR; TCRdb's copy keeps in-frame clones and lacks some. The table lists tens of thousands of clones, approximately 85% of them singletons. The sequences come from CD4+ or CD8+ T cells sorted from blood, collected in a trial of the OX40 agonist ivuxolimab. The TCR was taken from an adult with an advanced solid tumor such as melanoma, head and neck, liver or kidney cancer.

CDR3 coding DNA: TGTGCCAGCAGATACGACAGGGGGGACTACGAGCAGTACTTC. It translates to CASRYDRGDYEQYF. The gene calls are TRBV5-4 and TRBJ2-7, with 9 nucleotides matching TRBD1. The V gene end was trimmed by 5 bases and the J gene end by 3 bases; junction bases not matched to a gene: 6. The CDR3 sequence is 14 residues long. Germline CDR1 SGHNT, CDR2 YYREEE (reference sequence). Combining the CDR3 with reference TRBV5-4 and TRBJ2-7 gives the whole variable domain ETGVTQSPTHLIKTRGQQVTLRCSSQSGHNTVSWYQQALGQGPQFIFQYYREEENGRGNFPPRFSGLQFPNYSSELNVNALELDDSALYLCASRYDRGDYEQYFGPGTRLTVT.